Presented here are 13 T cell receptor beta chains from one specimen sequenced in a study of shared T cell receptors in the human thymus. Only in-frame clones appear in the TCRdb table, and some are missing; sequencing was by immunoSEQ multiplex PCR. The profile covers 700,000 or so clones, with approximately 83% appearing a single time and approximately 0.01% taken by the ten largest. The sample also formed part of further work on human thymus T cells.

Sequences were obtained from thymocytes. Source of these receptors: a girl under three years old with a congenital heart defect.

This chain uses TRBV6-6 with TRBJ2-3; TRBD2 agrees at 8 bases. CDR3 length: 15 amino acids. Germline V gene lookup returns CDR1 MNHNY and CDR2 SVGAGI (reference sequence). The V segment lost 5 bases and the J segment 0 bases; nucleotides outside the gene matches: 4. The CDR3 DNA sequence: TGTGCCAGCAGTCGGGAGCGGGGGAGCACAGATACGCAGTATTTT. Encoded protein: CASSRERGSTDTQYF.

This chain connects TRBV19 to TRBJ1-1, with D perhaps TRBD1 (5 bases). The CDR3 is made up of 15 amino acids. The germline V and J ends were trimmed by 1 base and 4 bases, with 13 bases remaining between them. CDR1 is LNHDA, CDR2 SQIVND, per germline (reference sequence). This CDR3 reads CASSIGHGASTEAFF. Here the CDR3 DNA reads TGTGCCAGTAGTATAGGTCATGGGGCTAGCACTGAAGCTTTCTTT.

The chain employs TRBV25-1 and TRBJ2-5, with 11 bases fitting TRBD2. Germline V CDR1 and CDR2: MGHDK, SYGVNS. V lost 3 bases, J lost 9 bases, and 9 bases stayed unmatched. The CDR3 has 15 residues. The CDR3 spells CASSEGLAARMAQYF. In DNA form, the CDR3 reads TGTGCCAGCAGTGAGGGACTAGCGGCCCGGATGGCCCAGTACTTC.

The chain has TRBV27 and TRBJ1-2; D call uncertain. Germline CDR1 is MNHEY and CDR2 is SMNVEV (reference sequence). The CDR3 length is 13 residues. The ends were cut back, 11 bases at V and 6 bases at J, with 19 bases in the middle. CDR3 residues: CAGERESQHGYTF. Written as DNA, the CDR3 is TGTGCCGGAGAGCGGGAAAGTCAGCATGGCTACACCTTC.

Turning to this clone: This sample includes further DNA sequences coding for the same CDR3. V and J are TRBV7-9 and TRBJ1-2; 9 bases map to TRBD1. Germline lookup yields CDR1 SEHNR and CDR2 FQNEAQ (reference sequence). The trim removed 7 bases at V and 6 bases at J, leaving 6 bases unmatched. The CDR3 contains 13 residues. The CDR3 DNA follows: TGTGCCAGCATCCGCGGGACAGGGAATGGCTACACCTTC. This sequence encodes CASIRGTGNGYTF.

The chain is built from TRBV7-2 and TRBJ2-3; TRBD2 is a possible D gene (5 bases). Germline V CDR1 and CDR2: SGHTA, FQGNSA. The CDR3 sequence is 17 residues long. Trimming removed 8 bases at V and 8 bases at J, with 29 bases between. CDR3 sequence reads: CASFEGYFRTLNGTQYF. The CDR3 DNA reads TGTGCCAGCTTCGAGGGCTATTTCCGGACTCTCAATGGTACGCAGTATTTT.

The chain is built from TRBV28 and TRBJ2-7, with 7 bases that match TRBD2. V trimming: 5 bases; J trimming: 2 bases; junction bases outside the gene matches: 3. The CDR3 runs to 13 residues. Germline V CDR1 and CDR2: MDHEN, SYDVKM. The CDR3 region is CASSPGTTYEQYF. Here the CDR3 DNA reads TGTGCCAGCAGTCCCGGGACTACCTACGAGCAGTACTTC.

This rearrangement joins TRBV7-2 to TRBJ2-7; 11 bases map to TRBD2. The CDR3 runs 16 residues. Germline values: CDR1 SGHTA, CDR2 FQGNSA. The V gene end was trimmed by 2 bases and the J gene end by 6 bases; junction bases not matched to a gene: 9. The CDR3 DNA sequence: TGTGCCAGCAGCTTACGACTAGCGGGGCCGCCGGGCGAGCAGTACTTC. Translation gives CASSLRLAGPPGEQYF.

This chain connects TRBV30 to TRBJ1-2; D is perhaps TRBD1 (6 bases). Germline CDR1 GTSNPN, CDR2 SVGIG (reference sequence). Deletions cut 1 base from V and 2 bases from J, with 14 bases between. This CDR3 is built from 15 residues. CDR3 residues: CAWSDKKDRNYGYTF. The CDR3 DNA follows: TGTGCCTGGAGTGACAAGAAGGACAGAAACTATGGCTACACCTTC.

The chain joins TRBV7-8 to TRBJ1-1, with TRBD1 matching 12 bases. Germline V gene lookup returns CDR1 SGHVS and CDR2 FQNEAQ. The CDR3 is 16 residues long. The trim removed 5 bases at V and 4 bases at J, leaving 8 bases unmatched. CDR3 DNA: TGTGCCAGCAGCCTGCTACCGGGACAGGGGGCCACTGAAGCTTTCTTT. Protein product: CASSLLPGQGATEAFF.

The J gene is TRBJ1-5, the V gene TRBV6-1; 7 bases map to TRBD1. This CDR3 region has 18 residues. The germline gives CDR1 MNHNS, CDR2 SASEGT. With 2 bases clipped from V and 2 bases from J, the junction kept 12 bases outside the gene matches. The CDR3 spells CASSEYSPRDSCNQPQHF. In DNA, the CDR3 is TGTGCCAGCAGTGAATATTCACCCCGGGACAGCTGCAATCAGCCCCAGCATTTT.

The CDR3 DNA sequence: TGTGCCAGCAGCTTGGTAACAGGGGAGACCTATGGCTACACCTTC. Translating it yields CASSLVTGETYGYTF. The chain links TRBV5-6 to TRBJ1-2, with TRBD1 matching 7 bases. The CDR3 totals 15 residues. V trimming: 0 bases; J trimming: 4 bases; junction bases outside the gene matches: 6. Germline V lookup: CDR1 SGHDT, CDR2 YYEEEE.

V gene TRBV4-1 combines with J gene TRBJ2-3; D is perhaps TRBD1 (6 bases). The CDR3 covers 17 residues. Trimming pared 0 bases from V and 3 bases from J, leaving 16 bases between. The germline CDR1 and CDR2 sequences are MGHRA and YSYEKL. The CDR3 spells CASSQELWGRETDTQYF. The CDR3 nucleotides are TGCGCCAGCAGCCAAGAACTCTGGGGGCGCGAAACAGATACGCAGTATTTT.